This T cell receptor (beta chain) emerged from a study of blood T cell repertoires in COVID-19. Study in general: Donors in the United States, Italy and Spain gave samples during acute or convalescent COVID-19. The analysed material was cDNA or gDNA that came from T cells, B-cell-depleted T cells, or PBMCs.

Those enrolled in Seattle joined during active infection and were followed longitudinally afterward. V was pared by 6 bases and J by 2 bases, with 11 bases between. This CDR3 spans 13 amino acids. Per the germline V gene, CDR1 is MNHEY and CDR2 is SVGAGI. Some clones are missing from TCRdb's copy, which holds only in-frame ones; the method was immunoSEQ multiplex PCR. The sample has under 95,000 clones, 80% to 95% seen once. J is TRBJ2-7 and V is TRBV6-5, with D tentatively TRBD1 (6 bases). The sample taken for sequencing was peripheral blood. This sequence originates from a man aged 45-60 years with COVID-19, enrolled during active disease. The CDR3 DNA sequence: TGTGCCAGCAGGGCAGGGGATCCCTACGAGCAGTACTTC. Translation gives CASRAGDPYEQYF.